This is a list of T cell receptor beta chains from one sample in a study of T cell responses to AZD1222 COVID-19 vaccine. Repertoires were generated with immunoSEQ multiplex PCR, while TCRdb's copy carries only in-frame clones and drops some. The profile shows approximately 150,000 clones, about 89% of them singletons. Specimen: peripheral blood, collected on day 0 of AZD1222 vaccination. These receptors were taken from an adult in good health. Both conserved end residues are part of each CDR3. The D gene is left open where the match is weak. Clone size is given for some rows only: seen once, a few or many times, or a class if the clone is expanded.

>TRBV5-1|TRBJ2-7|NA|NA
CASSLTGPSEQYF
TGCGCCAGCAGCTTGACGGGTCCTTCCGAGCAGTACTTC
>TRBV20-1|TRBJ1-1|few|NA
CSAGPGAEAFF
TGCAGTGCTGGCCCGGGGGCCGAAGCTTTCTTT
>TRBV18|TRBJ2-5|NA|NA
CASSPGGNQETQYF
TGTGCCAGCTCACCAGGAGGGAACCAAGAGACCCAGTACTTC
>TRBV4-3|TRBJ1-2|NA|NA
CASSQDLGARVTYGYTF
TGCGCCAGCAGCCAAGATCTAGGCGCCAGGGTGACCTATGGCTACACCTTC
>TRBV27|TRBJ2-2|NA|NA
CATQATEDGLPTNTGELFF
TGTGCCACACAAGCAACAGAGGACGGCCTCCCCACGAACACCGGGGAGCTGTTTTTT
>TRBV30|TRBJ1-4|NA|NA
CAWKEVEKLFF
TGTGCCTGGAAGGAGGTCGAAAAACTGTTTTTT
>TRBV18|TRBJ1-3|once|NA
CASSPGRQITGNTIYF
TGTGCCAGCTCACCGGGGAGACAGATAACTGGAAACACCATATATTTT
>TRBV2|TRBJ2-1|NA|TRBD2
CASTFRGGDPYNEQFF
TGTGCCAGCACCTTTCGGGGGGGGGACCCCTACAATGAGCAGTTCTTC
>TRBV2|TRBJ2-2|NA|NA
CASSGPLGASNTGELFF
TGTGCCAGCAGTGGGCCTTTGGGGGCGTCGAACACCGGGGAGCTGTTTTTT
>TRBV7-2|TRBJ2-4|NA|NA
CASSRDQGRIQYF
TGTGCCAGCAGCCGTGACCAGGGCCGCATTCAGTACTTC
>TRBV19|TRBJ1-3|NA|NA
CASSWDPRVTGNTIYF
TGTGCCAGTAGTTGGGACCCCAGAGTTACTGGAAACACCATATATTTT
>TRBV5-6|TRBJ2-2|NA|NA
CASSFFRNTGELFF
TGTGCCAGCAGCTTTTTCAGGAACACCGGGGAGCTGTTTTTT
>TRBV6-1|TRBJ2-7|NA|NA
CASSTGTDYEQYF
TGTGCCAGCAGCACCGGGACGGACTACGAGCAGTACTTC
>TRBV27|TRBJ2-7|once|TRBD1
CASSSRGTGVHEQYF
TGTGCCAGCAGTTCCCGCGGGACAGGGGTCCACGAGCAGTACTTC
>TRBV9|TRBJ2-7|NA|NA
CASSVGADSYEQYF
TGTGCCAGCAGCGTAGGGGCAGATTCCTACGAGCAGTACTTC
>TRBV5-1|TRBJ2-1|NA|NA
CASSLGQDYNEQFF
TGCGCCAGCAGCTTGGGACAGGACTACAATGAGCAGTTCTTC
>TRBV10-1|TRBJ1-4|NA|NA
CASSDGVGTNEKLFF
TGCGCCAGCAGTGACGGGGTGGGCACTAATGAAAAACTGTTTTTT
>TRBV7-2|TRBJ1-3|NA|NA
CASSLDRGLAEPGNTIYF
TGTGCCAGCAGCTTAGATCGGGGGCTGGCAGAACCTGGAAACACCATATATTTT
>TRBV30|TRBJ2-5|NA|NA
CAWSVNSLETQYF
TGTGCCTGGAGTGTAAACTCTCTAGAGACCCAGTACTTC
>TRBV27|TRBJ1-5|NA|TRBD1
CASSLLGTDNQPQHF
TGTGCCAGCAGTTTATTGGGGACAGACAATCAGCCCCAGCATTTT
>TRBV15|TRBJ2-7|NA|NA
CATSRNRENYEQYF
TGTGCCACCAGCAGAAACAGGGAGAACTACGAGCAGTACTTC
>TRBV7-2|TRBJ2-7|NA|NA
CASSLIGHFKEQYF
TGTGCCAGCAGCTTAATAGGTCATTTCAAAGAGCAGTACTTC
>TRBV2|TRBJ2-3|NA|TRBD1
CASTPGQGLTDTQYF
TGTGCCAGCACCCCGGGACAGGGGCTAACAGATACGCAGTATTTT
>TRBV9|TRBJ2-7|NA|TRBD2
CASSDRLAGDFHEQYF
TGTGCCAGCAGCGACCGGCTAGCGGGGGACTTCCACGAGCAGTACTTC
>TRBV16|TRBJ2-2|NA|NA
CASSQLSGVSGFGGELFF
TGTGCCAGCAGCCAATTATCCGGGGTTAGTGGATTCGGCGGGGAGCTGTTTTTT
>TRBV28|TRBJ2-2|NA|NA
CASSLSPGELFF
TGTGCCAGCAGTTTATCCCCTGGGGAGCTGTTTTTT
>TRBV19|TRBJ2-7|NA|NA
CASSPRRDGSYEQYF
TGTGCCAGTAGTCCGCGCCGGGACGGCTCCTACGAGCAGTACTTC
>TRBV11-2|TRBJ1-4|NA|NA
CASSLERGLGKLFF
TGTGCCAGCAGTCTCGAGAGGGGCCTGGGAAAACTGTTTTTT
>TRBV6-2/TRBV6-3|TRBJ2-5|NA|NA
CASSPRDRWREATQYF
TGTGCCAGCAGCCCACGGGACCGCTGGAGGGAGGCGACCCAGTACTTC
>TRBV27|TRBJ2-7|NA|TRBD1
CASSGTETYEQYF
TGTGCCAGCTCAGGGACAGAAACCTACGAGCAGTACTTC
>TRBV7-2|TRBJ2-3|NA|TRBD2
CASSLLAVASTDTQYF
TGTGCCAGCAGTCTACTAGCGGTTGCTAGCACAGATACGCAGTATTTT
>TRBV6-1|TRBJ1-1|NA|NA
CASSEALGFQAFF
TGTGCCAGCAGTGAAGCGCTAGGGTTTCAAGCTTTCTTT
>TRBV19|TRBJ2-5|NA|NA
CASSVTGSPETQYF
TGTGCCAGTAGTGTGACCGGGAGCCCAGAGACCCAGTACTTC
>TRBV7-8|TRBJ2-5|NA|NA
CASSRGGGSGETQYF
TGTGCCAGCAGCCGTGGGGGCGGGAGCGGGGAGACCCAGTACTTC
>TRBV7-8|TRBJ1-5|few|TRBD1
CASSVGQFQPQHF
TGTGCCAGCAGCGTGGGACAGTTCCAGCCCCAGCATTTT
>TRBV28|TRBJ2-7|NA|NA
CASSPNAAGSYEQYF
TGTGCCAGCAGCCCCAACGCGGCAGGGAGTTACGAGCAGTACTTC
>TRBV7-2|TRBJ2-7|NA|TRBD2
CASSLGNLAGVDEQYF
TGTGCCAGCAGCTTAGGTAATCTAGCGGGAGTCGACGAGCAGTACTTC
>TRBV28|TRBJ2-1|NA|NA
CASSAHPDRSSYNEQFF
TGTGCCAGCAGTGCCCACCCAGACAGGAGCTCCTACAATGAGCAGTTCTTC
>TRBV15|TRBJ2-2|NA|NA
CATSRDGVDTGELFF
TGTGCCACCAGCAGAGATGGGGTCGATACCGGGGAGCTGTTTTTT
>TRBV15|TRBJ2-5|NA|TRBD1
CATSSGIGQGGGGQETQYF
TGTGCCACCAGCTCGGGGATCGGACAGGGCGGAGGTGGGCAAGAGACCCAGTACTTC
>TRBV11-3|TRBJ2-2|NA|NA
CASRRTVANTGELFF
TGTGCCAGCAGGAGGACGGTGGCGAACACCGGGGAGCTGTTTTTT
>TRBV18|TRBJ2-1|few|NA
CASSPPIVVGPNEQFF
TGTGCCAGCTCACCACCCATAGTCGTCGGTCCCAATGAGCAGTTCTTC
>TRBV10-3|TRBJ1-5|NA|TRBD1
CAISTDRVGGQPQHF
TGTGCCATCAGTACCGACAGGGTCGGAGGTCAGCCCCAGCATTTT
>TRBV6-5|TRBJ2-2|NA|NA
CASMLGVTGELFF
TGTGCCAGCATGTTAGGAGTCACCGGGGAGCTGTTTTTT
>TRBV28|TRBJ1-4|NA|TRBD1
CASSRDRRWAEKLFF
TGTGCCAGCAGCCGGGACAGGAGATGGGCTGAAAAACTGTTTTTT
>TRBV19|TRBJ1-2|NA|NA
CASSPTSGLYGYTF
TGTGCCAGTAGTCCCACCTCAGGGCTGTATGGCTACACCTTC
>TRBV11-3|TRBJ2-4|NA|TRBD2
CASSLDAAASGIQYF
TGTGCCAGCAGCTTAGATGCGGCGGCTAGCGGAATTCAGTACTTC
>TRBV5-4|TRBJ1-4|NA|NA
CASSLGGGGGNEKLFF
TGTGCCAGCAGCTTGGGTGGCGGCGGGGGGAATGAAAAACTGTTTTTT
>TRBV5-1|TRBJ2-1|NA|TRBD1
CASSLGQGLGYNEQFF
TGCGCCAGCAGCTTGGGACAGGGTCTGGGGTACAATGAGCAGTTCTTC
>TRBV29-1|TRBJ2-7|NA|TRBD1
CSVEGQGAYEQYF
TGCAGCGTTGAAGGACAGGGGGCCTACGAGCAGTACTTC
>TRBV7-2|TRBJ2-1|few|TRBD2
CASSPLAGDYNEQFF
TGTGCCAGCAGCCCCCTAGCGGGGGACTACAATGAGCAGTTCTTC
>TRBV20-1|TRBJ1-6|NA|TRBD1
CSASPGTGSSPLHF
TGCAGTGCTAGTCCCGGGACAGGGAGTTCACCCCTCCACTTT
>TRBV5-4|TRBJ2-7|NA|NA
CASSFPDTSYEQYF
TGTGCCAGCAGCTTCCCAGATACATCCTACGAGCAGTACTTC